The 30 T cell receptor beta chains listed next were all sequenced from one sample in a study of vaccination effects on CD4 cells after COVID-19. These TCRs' antigens remain unknown. Expansion of antigen-specific CD4+ T cells with viral peptide pools was carried out by the ViraFEST assay before sequencing. When around 10 days of culture had elapsed, CD4+ T cells were isolated. Every participant took two doses of the BNT162b2 or mRNA-1273 vaccine. The assay was immunoSEQ multiplex PCR, and TCRdb's table has in-frame clones only and misses some. The table records around 30,000 clones, 74% of them present only once. The sample consisted of CD4+ T cells from PBMCs cultured with HCoV-OC43 spike peptides, taken after COVID-19 vaccination. As for subset: HCoV-OC43 spike overlapping peptide pool stimulation. Every receptor here comes from a human donor who received a COVID-19 vaccine.

The chain couples TRBV12-3 or TRBV12-4 to TRBJ1-2; D is unclear. V dropped 3 bases and J dropped 8 bases, with 4 bases sitting between them. CDR3 length equals 10 residues. DNA of the CDR3: TGTGCCAGCAGTTTCTACGGCTACACCTTC. This gives the protein CASSFYGYTF.

This clone was counted between two and nine times. The chain joins TRBV3-1 (or the pseudogene TRBV3-2) to TRBJ1-6, with TRBD1 identical over 9 bases. This CDR3 comprises 16 residues. In germline, CDR1 is LGHDT, CDR2 YNNKEL (reference sequence). V lost 1 base, J lost 6 bases, and 4 bases stayed unmatched. The CDR3 nucleotides read TGTGCCAGCAGCCAAGCGGGGACAGGGAGTAATTCACCCCTCCACTTT. It yields the protein CASSQAGTGSNSPLHF.

V gene TRBV13 combines with J gene TRBJ2-6, with D tentatively TRBD2 (5 bases). Trimming took 3 bases from V and 0 from J, leaving 12 bases between them. Germline CDR1 reads PRHDT; CDR2 reads FYEKMQ (reference sequence). The CDR3 runs to 17 residues. The CDR3 protein is CASSLDLSSSGANVLTF. The CDR3 bases are TGTGCCAGCAGCTTGGACTTGTCGAGCTCTGGGGCCAACGTCCTGACTTTC.

The CDR3 bases are TGTGCCAGCAGCTCAGGGGCGACTAATGAAAAACTGTTTTTT. Protein product: CASSSGATNEKLFF. V gene TRBV5-6 combines with J gene TRBJ1-4; a possible D gene is TRBD1 (6 bases). V was cut by 3 bases and J by 2 bases, with 8 bases left in between. The CDR3 consists of 14 residues. Germline CDR1 is SGHDT and CDR2 is YYEEEE.

This sequence joins TRBV18 and TRBJ1-1; D call uncertain. The CDR3 length is 13 residues. Germline-derived CDR1 and CDR2 are KGHSH and LQKENI. Deletions cut 0 bases from V and 8 bases from J, with 10 bases between. DNA for the CDR3: TGTGCCAGCTCACCACCGGTGGCTTTAGAAGCTTTCTTT. This codes for CASSPPVALEAFF.

This clone was seen only a few times. The gene calls are TRBV2 and TRBJ1-3; D unresolved. CDR1 is SNHLY and CDR2 is FYNNEI in the germline V gene. The CDR3 is 14 amino acids. Trimming took off 4 bases at V and 3 bases at J, with 10 bases between the two ends. This chain's CDR3 is CASSGSRNGNTIYF. CDR3 coding DNA: TGTGCCAGCAGTGGGAGTAGGAATGGAAACACCATATATTTT.

The V call is TRBV6-4, the J call TRBJ1-6; the match to TRBD1 covers 8 bases. From germline, CDR1 is MRHNA and CDR2 SNTAGT. V lost 0 bases, J lost 8 bases, and 3 bases stayed unmatched. CDR3 length: 15 residues. CDR3 protein: CASSDSTGVHSPLHF. The CDR3 DNA reads TGTGCCAGCAGTGACTCGACAGGGGTTCATTCACCCCTCCACTTT.

The chain recombines TRBV20-1 with TRBJ1-2; possible D gene TRBD1, 6 bases. The V gene's germline CDR1 is DFQATT and CDR2 SNEGSKA (reference sequence). This CDR3 contains 11 residues. The CDR3 DNA sequence: TGCAGCGAGAGGGGGGACGATGGCTACACCTTC. This encodes CSERGDDGYTF.

This clone came up a few times. This sequence joins TRBV3-1 (or the pseudogene TRBV3-2) and TRBJ2-1; TRBD2 agrees at 11 bases. Looked up from germline, CDR1 is LGHDT and CDR2 is YNNKEL (reference sequence). CDR3 size: 17 residues. With V trimmed by 3 bases and J by 9 bases, 13 bases remained unmatched. CDR3 coding DNA: TGTGCCAGCAGCCACGTTCATAGCGGGGGGGCCTCAGGTGAGCAGTTCTTC. This codes for CASSHVHSGGASGEQFF.

The chain uses TRBV15 and TRBJ1-1; D not resolved. Germline loops: CDR1 LNHNV, CDR2 YYDKDF (reference sequence). V lost 0 bases, J lost 6 bases, and 5 bases lay in between. This CDR3 is built from 12 residues. CDR3 nucleotides: TGTGCCACCAGCAGAGATAAGTCTGAAGCTTTCTTT. Amino acid sequence: CATSRDKSEAFF.

This chain joins TRBV7-9 and TRBJ1-6, with D possibly TRBD1 on 5 matching bases. Germline CDR1 reads SEHNR; CDR2 reads FQNEAQ (reference sequence). CDR3 length: 12 amino acids. V lost 1 base, J lost 10 bases, and 5 bases lay in between. The CDR3: CASSLEGSPLHF. The CDR3 DNA follows: TGTGCCAGCAGCTTAGAGGGGTCACCCCTCCACTTT.

The chain uses TRBV5-5 and TRBJ1-4; 8 positions match TRBD1. The germline V gene encodes CDR1 SGHKS and CDR2 YYEKEE (reference sequence). The CDR3 length is 14 residues. V shed 3 bases and J 7 bases; nucleotides not matched to a gene: 5. CDR3 DNA sequence: TGTGCCAGCAGCTCGGACAGGGCAGGTGAAAAACTGTTTTTT. Protein product: CASSSDRAGEKLFF.

This sequence joins TRBV29-1 and TRBJ1-1; 7 positions match TRBD1. Germline assignment: CDR1 SQVTM and CDR2 ANQGSEA. The CDR3 length is 13 residues. V dropped 6 bases and J dropped 0; count of bases not matched to a gene: 4. CDR3 DNA sequence: TGCAGCGTCACCGGGACAGTGAACACTGAAGCTTTCTTT. This sequence encodes CSVTGTVNTEAFF.

This chain links TRBV18 with TRBJ2-2, with D perhaps matching TRBD1 (5 bases). From germline, CDR1 is KGHSH and CDR2 LQKENI. CDR3 length: 16 residues. The germline V and J ends were trimmed by 5 bases and 1 base, with 14 bases remaining between them. The CDR3 bases are TGTGCCAGCTCATCCGTCCAGGGCCAGAACACCGGGGAGCTGTTTTTT. Amino acids: CASSSVQGQNTGELFF.

This clone was seen just once. This chain uses TRBV20-1 with TRBJ1-2; D unresolved. Germline V gene sequence: CDR1 DFQATT, CDR2 SNEGSKA (reference sequence). The CDR3 has 11 residues. The V end lost 0 bases, the J end lost 8 bases, and 7 bases lay between the germline ends. CDR3 in DNA: TGCAGTGCTAGAGATCACCCGGGCTACACCTTC. Encoded protein: CSARDHPGYTF.

This sequence joins TRBV10-1 and TRBJ2-3; 7 positions agree with TRBD1. Germline-derived CDR1 and CDR2 are WNHNN and SYGVQD (reference sequence). V lost 5 bases, J lost 0 bases, and 2 bases stayed unmatched. This CDR3 has 14 residues. The CDR3 loop reads CASSRDSSTDTQYF. The CDR3 DNA reads TGCGCCAGCAGTAGGGACAGTAGCACAGATACGCAGTATTTT.

This chain uses TRBV7-2 with TRBJ1-5, with D possibly TRBD1 on 6 matching bases. Per germline, CDR1 SGHTA and CDR2 FQGNSA. The CDR3 contains 15 residues. V lost 0 bases and J lost 6, with 12 bases in between. CDR3 loop: CASSLAPGAVQPQHF. CDR3 DNA sequence: TGTGCCAGCAGCTTAGCGCCGGGGGCGGTTCAGCCCCAGCATTTT. The variable domain in full, completed from reference TRBV7-2 and TRBJ1-5, reads GAGVSQSPSNKVTEKGKDVELRCDPISGHTALYWYRQSLGQGLEFLIYFQGNSAPDKSGLPSDRFSAERTGGSVSTLTIQRTQQEDSAVYLCASSLAPGAVQPQHFGDGTRLSIL.

This clone was detected a few times. The CDR3 coding sequence is TGTGCCAGCAGCGCTGTGACAGTATCGAATCAGCCCCAGCATTTT. It specifies CASSAVTVSNQPQHF. This chain links TRBV2 with TRBJ1-5; possible D gene TRBD1, 5 bases. With 6 bases removed from V and 4 bases from J, the gap between germline ends came to 16 bases. Per the germline V gene, CDR1 is SNHLY and CDR2 is FYNNEI. The CDR3 length is 15 residues.

The V and J genes are TRBV11-3 and TRBJ2-3; 7 bases align to TRBD1. V was pared by 5 bases and J by 3 bases, with 5 bases of the junction left unmatched. The CDR3 covers 14 residues. Germline CDR1 is SGHNT and CDR2 is YENEEA. The CDR3 reads CASSLDRATDTQYF. CDR3 coding DNA: TGTGCCAGCAGCCTTGACAGGGCGACAGATACGCAGTATTTT.

The rearrangement links TRBV21-1 to TRBJ2-5; TRBD1 was called by the table and not checked on the DNA. TRBV21-1 is described as a pseudogene. The CDR3 has 14 residues. CDR3 sequence: CASRGKWARETQYF. CDR3 coding DNA: TGTGCCAGCAGGGGCAAGTGGGCCAGAGAGACCCAGTACTTC.

The chain combines TRBV5-1 with TRBJ1-2, with D perhaps matching TRBD1 (6 bases). The germline gives CDR1 SGHRS, CDR2 YFSETQ. CDR3 length equals 16 residues. The V end lost 4 bases, the J end lost 0 bases, and 16 bases lay between the germline ends. The CDR3 DNA is TGCGCCAGCAGCGAACCGACAGGATCTTCTAACTATGGCTACACCTTC. It translates to CASSEPTGSSNYGYTF.

This chain joins TRBV5-4 and TRBJ1-5; TRBD1 aligns across 10 bases. CDR3 length: 15 residues. V shed 4 bases and J 4 bases; nucleotides not matched to a gene: 5. The germline gives CDR1 SGHNT, CDR2 YYREEE (reference sequence). CDR3 amino acids: CASSTDRGGNQPQHF. CDR3 in DNA: TGTGCCAGCAGCACGGACAGGGGGGGGAATCAGCCCCAGCATTTT. Complete variable domain (other parts from reference TRBV5-4 and TRBJ1-5): ETGVTQSPTHLIKTRGQQVTLRCSSQSGHNTVSWYQQALGQGPQFIFQYYREEENGRGNFPPRFSGLQFPNYSSELNVNALELDDSALYLCASSTDRGGNQPQHFGDGTRLSIL.

This clone has more than one count but fewer than ten. The chain couples TRBV18 to TRBJ2-3; the D gene could be TRBD1 or TRBD2 (6 bases each). The CDR3 runs to 17 residues. The germline CDR1 and CDR2 sequences are KGHSH and LQKENI. V shed 0 bases and J shed 0 bases, with 13 bases lying between them. The CDR3 loop is CASSPPRTGRSTDTQYF. The CDR3 region has the DNA TGTGCCAGCTCACCACCGAGAACAGGGAGGAGCACAGATACGCAGTATTTT.

This chain joins TRBV29-1 and TRBJ2-3, with 7 bases that match TRBD1. This CDR3 has 16 amino acids. The J segment lost 3 bases and the V segment lost 4 bases, leaving 13 bases of the junction unmatched. Germline lookup yields CDR1 SQVTM and CDR2 ANQGSEA. The CDR3 loop is CSVAAFQGVFTDTQYF. The CDR3 DNA reads TGCAGCGTTGCAGCTTTCCAGGGGGTCTTTACAGATACGCAGTATTTT.

The chain uses TRBV10-3 and TRBJ1-5, with D uncertain. With 8 bases removed from V and 0 bases from J, the gap between germline ends came to 5 bases. CDR3 length: 12 amino acids. Germline CDR1 is ENHRY and CDR2 is SYGVKD. In DNA form, the CDR3 reads TGTGCCATCTCTCCTAGCAATCAGCCCCAGCATTTT. It is translated as CAISPSNQPQHF.

The rearrangement uses TRBV12-3 or TRBV12-4 and TRBJ1-1; D not resolved. The CDR3 is 13 residues long. Trimming stripped 4 bases from V and 0 bases from J, with 6 bases between. For the CDR3, the DNA is TGTGCCAGCAGTTCAGCTATGAACACTGAAGCTTTCTTT. Its protein is CASSSAMNTEAFF.

The J gene is TRBJ1-4, the V gene TRBV12-3 or TRBV12-4, with D possibly TRBD1 on 5 matching bases. The V end was cut by 4 bases, the J end by 6 bases, with 9 bases between. This CDR3 comprises 13 residues. CDR3 sequence (DNA): TGTGCCAGCAGTTCCCAGGGACATGAAAAACTGTTTTTT. Its protein product is CASSSQGHEKLFF.

This clone was seen only a few times. This chain links TRBV5-6 with TRBJ2-7; 7 bases agree with TRBD1. The germline CDR1 and CDR2 sequences are SGHDT and YYEEEE. The CDR3 runs 15 residues. V lost 4 bases to trimming and J lost 0 bases; unmatched junction nucleotides: 7. DNA for the CDR3: TGTGCCAGCAGCCCCCCGACAGGGAGCTCCTACGAGCAGTACTTC. Amino acid sequence: CASSPPTGSSYEQYF.

V gene TRBV11-2 combines with J gene TRBJ2-1; TRBD1 or TRBD2 may be the D gene (6 bases each). V was cut by 0 bases and J by 0 bases, with 12 bases left in between. This CDR3 has 17 amino acids. The V gene's germline CDR1 is SGHAT and CDR2 FQNNGV. The CDR3 DNA reads TGTGCCAGCAGCTTAGATCTGGGGGGCCCCTCCTACAATGAGCAGTTCTTC. Protein: CASSLDLGGPSYNEQFF.

V and J are TRBV18 and TRBJ2-3; 7 bases match TRBD2. Germline lookup yields CDR1 KGHSH and CDR2 LQKENI. CDR3 length: 15 residues. V shed 0 bases, J shed 5 bases, and the junction held 5 bases outside the gene matches. The CDR3 spells CASSPPAGRGDTQYF. CDR3 in DNA: TGTGCCAGCTCACCACCAGCGGGGCGAGGAGATACGCAGTATTTT.